The 13 T cell receptor beta chains presented below share a single source sample, sequenced in a study of cytomegalovirus exposure and HLA in healthy donors. The study ran its PCR with 60 Vbeta and 13 Jbeta primers. Using immunoSEQ multiplex PCR, the repertoire was profiled, and TCRdb retains in-frame clones only, with some absent. The table records some 160,000 clones, 65% to 85% of them present only once. The sample taken for sequencing was PBMCs. Receptors originate from a young woman in good health and CMV-seronegative.

The chain carries TRBV7-9 and TRBJ2-5; 10 positions match TRBD2. Germline V gene data show CDR1 as SEHNR and CDR2 as FQNEAQ (reference sequence). This CDR3 spans 14 amino acids. The ends lost 5 bases at V and 4 bases at J; junction bases unmatched: 4. The CDR3 sequence: CASSPIAGGETQYF. The CDR3 nucleotides read TGTGCCAGCAGCCCGATAGCGGGGGGAGAGACCCAGTACTTC. Variable domain in full (rest from reference TRBV7-9 and TRBJ2-5): DTGVSQNPRHKITKRGQNVTFRCDPISEHNRLYWYRQTLGQGPEFLTYFQNEAQLEKSRLLSDRFSAERPKGSFSTLEIQRTEQGDSAMYLCASSPIAGGETQYFGPGTRLLVL.

This chain connects TRBV19 to TRBJ1-5, with D perhaps TRBD1 (5 bases). The germline V gene has CDR1 LNHDA and CDR2 SQIVND (reference sequence). The CDR3 length is 13 residues. Trimming removed 3 bases at V and 5 bases at J, with 8 bases between. As DNA, the CDR3 is TGTGCCAGTAGTATGGCAGGGTATCAGCCCCAGCATTTT. It codes for CASSMAGYQPQHF.

This clone was observed a handful of times. The chain recombines TRBV4-1 with TRBJ1-1; no firm D call. This CDR3 is 15 amino acids long. The germline V and J ends were trimmed by 3 bases and 2 bases, with 13 bases remaining between them. CDR1 and CDR2 (germline): MGHRA, YSYEKL. DNA of the CDR3: TGCGCCAGCAGCCACTTCCTGGTGACAAACACTGAAGCTTTCTTT. As protein: CASSHFLVTNTEAFF.

The chain couples TRBV30 to TRBJ1-1; D is ambiguous. V lost 1 base and J lost 1, with 7 bases in between. Germline loops: CDR1 GTSNPN, CDR2 SVGIG (reference sequence). The CDR3 length is 13 residues. The DNA of the CDR3 is TGTGCCTGGAGTGGTCAAAAGAACACTGAAGCTTTCTTT. Translated: CAWSGQKNTEAFF.

The chain uses TRBV19 and TRBJ1-5; TRBD1 might be the D (5 bases). V was pared by 4 bases and J by 5 bases, with 9 bases between. Germline-derived CDR1 and CDR2 are LNHDA and SQIVND (reference sequence). The CDR3 extends over 13 amino acids. CDR3 protein: CASSKFRDQPQHF. CDR3 in DNA: TGTGCCAGTAGTAAATTCAGGGATCAGCCCCAGCATTTT.

This clone was recorded a few times. DNA for the CDR3: TGTGCCAGCAGGCCCCAAGGAGCTACCGGGGAGCTGTTTTTT. Its protein is CASRPQGATGELFF. The J gene is TRBJ2-2, the V gene TRBV9; no firm D call. V was cut by 5 bases and J by 5 bases, with 13 bases left in between. There are 14 residues in the CDR3. The germline V gene encodes CDR1 SGDLS and CDR2 YYNGEE.

CDR3 bases: TGTGCCAGCAGTATCGCCGGGACAGGGAGGGAAAAACTGTTTTTT. Its translation is CASSIAGTGREKLFF. The V call is TRBV27, the J call TRBJ1-4; 9 bases are a match to TRBD1. This CDR3 is built from 15 residues. Germline CDR1 is MNHEY and CDR2 is SMNVEV (reference sequence). Unmatched junction bases numbered 9, after V lost 5 bases and J lost 8 bases.

The rearrangement uses TRBV5-4 and TRBJ2-2; possible D gene TRBD1, 6 bases. With 1 base removed from V and 4 bases from J, the gap between germline ends came to 11 bases. The CDR3 consists of 15 residues. Germline lookup yields CDR1 SGHNT and CDR2 YYREEE (reference sequence). Here the CDR3 reads CASSLFVGGTGELFF. In DNA form, the CDR3 reads TGTGCCAGCAGCTTGTTTGTAGGGGGCACCGGGGAGCTGTTTTTT.

This clone has a handful of counts. The genes are TRBV6-1 and TRBJ1-1; 7 nucleotides line up with TRBD1. The V gene's germline CDR1 is MNHNS and CDR2 SASEGT. After removal of 4 bases from V and 0 bases from J, the junction contained 5 bases not matched to a gene. The CDR3 loop spans 15 amino acids. The CDR3 DNA reads TGTGCCAGCAGTGTAACAGGGGCGGTGAACACTGAAGCTTTCTTT. Protein sequence: CASSVTGAVNTEAFF.

Worth noting for this clone: The junction and the germline gene differ at one end; a read error may be behind it. The rearrangement joins TRBV7-9 to TRBJ1-1; D perhaps matches TRBD1 (6 bases). Germline CDR1 reads SEHNR; CDR2 reads FQNEAQ (reference sequence). The CDR3 loop spans 15 amino acids. CDR3 protein: CSSSLFEGVNTEAFF. CDR3 bases: TGTTCCAGCAGCTTATTCGAGGGGGTGAACACTGAAGCTTTCTTT.

The chain employs TRBV7-9 and TRBJ1-1; 10 bases match TRBD1. The CDR3 loop spans 17 amino acids. Germline V gives CDR1 SEHNR, CDR2 FQNEAQ (reference sequence). The trim removed 5 bases at V and 5 bases at J, leaving 14 bases unmatched. In nucleotides, the CDR3 is TGTGCCAGCAGCAGTTCCTCCGGGACAGGGGTATGGACTGAAGCTTTCTTT. Residues: CASSSSSGTGVWTEAFF.

V usage is TRBV28 and J usage is TRBJ2-7; 10 bases are shared with TRBD1. Germline CDR1 and CDR2: MDHEN and SYDVKM. The CDR3 extends over 14 amino acids. Trimming removed 6 bases from V and 2 bases from J; junction bases left unmatched: 4. Here the CDR3 reads CASSIGQGAYEQYF. CDR3 DNA: TGTGCCAGCAGCATAGGACAGGGGGCCTACGAGCAGTACTTC.

The chain employs TRBV5-1 and TRBJ2-7; no reliable D call. Trimming removed 4 bases at V and 3 bases at J, with 8 bases between. Germline CDR1 is SGHRS and CDR2 is YFSETQ. This CDR3 is built from 12 residues. The CDR3 region is CASSQTLYEQYF. In DNA, the CDR3 is TGCGCCAGCAGCCAGACACTCTACGAGCAGTACTTC.